The table lists the clone carrying this T cell receptor beta chain with a few counts. Its antigen is unknown. The entry originates in a study of shared clonotypes between healthy human individuals. Broader study findings: Estimated clonotype richness was generally higher in naive than memory subsets.

Each sample came from a Caucasian adult donor living in Nashville, Tennessee. Between the trimmed V and J ends, which lost 7 bases and 7 bases, there was a span of 20 bases. The CDR3 is made up of 15 amino acids. CDR1 MGHDK and CDR2 SYGVNS come from the germline V gene. How the authors handled the data: Filtering differed because ImmunoSEQ produced junction-only sequences that carried no quality scores. Sequenced by immunoSEQ multiplex PCR; TCRdb stores in-frame clones only, minus some. V, J and clone size reflect that table, while D and trimming were determined from the DNA. The sample lists roughly 760,000 clones; 74% were seen once.

Sequenced material: memory CD4+ T cells sorted from blood. The subset is: CD45RA-negative fraction. The clonotype comes from a woman in her twenties or thirties in good health. The rearrangement uses TRBV25-1 and TRBJ2-1, with D tentatively TRBD2 (7 bases). CDR3 sequence reads: CASNNPEGGGNEQFF. The DNA for the CDR3 is TGTGCCAGCAATAATCCCGAGGGGGGGGGTAATGAGCAGTTCTTC.